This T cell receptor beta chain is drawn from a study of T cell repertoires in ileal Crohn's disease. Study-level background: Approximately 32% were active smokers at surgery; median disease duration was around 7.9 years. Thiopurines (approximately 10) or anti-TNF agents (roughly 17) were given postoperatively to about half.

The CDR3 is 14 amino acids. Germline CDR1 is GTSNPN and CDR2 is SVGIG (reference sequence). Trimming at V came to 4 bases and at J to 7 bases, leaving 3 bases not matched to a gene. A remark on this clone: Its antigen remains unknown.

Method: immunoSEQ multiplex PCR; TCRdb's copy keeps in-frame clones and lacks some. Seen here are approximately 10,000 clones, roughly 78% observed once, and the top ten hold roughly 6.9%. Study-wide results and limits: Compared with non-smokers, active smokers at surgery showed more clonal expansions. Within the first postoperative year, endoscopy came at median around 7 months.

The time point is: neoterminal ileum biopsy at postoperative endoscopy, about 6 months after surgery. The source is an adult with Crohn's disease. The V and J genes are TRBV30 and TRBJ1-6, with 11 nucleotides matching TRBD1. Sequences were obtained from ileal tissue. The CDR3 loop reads CAWKGQGANSPLHF. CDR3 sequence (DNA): TGTGCCTGGAAAGGACAGGGGGCAAATTCACCCCTCCACTTT.